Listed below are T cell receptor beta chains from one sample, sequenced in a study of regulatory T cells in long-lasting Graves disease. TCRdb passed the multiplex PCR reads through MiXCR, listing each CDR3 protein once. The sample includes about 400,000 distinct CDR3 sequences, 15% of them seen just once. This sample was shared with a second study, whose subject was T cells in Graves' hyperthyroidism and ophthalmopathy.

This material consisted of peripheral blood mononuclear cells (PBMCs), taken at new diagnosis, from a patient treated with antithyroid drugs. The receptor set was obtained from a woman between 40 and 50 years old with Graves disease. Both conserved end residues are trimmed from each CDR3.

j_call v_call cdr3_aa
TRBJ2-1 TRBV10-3 AISSGRDNEQF
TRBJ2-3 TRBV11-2 ASSPGTITDTQY
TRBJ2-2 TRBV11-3 ASSLGRGRTGELF
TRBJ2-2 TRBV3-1 ASSQLLAEPVEANTGELF
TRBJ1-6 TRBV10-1 ASSETGRGYSLLH
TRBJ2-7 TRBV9 ASSVESGRPIGEQY
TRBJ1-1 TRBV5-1 ASSLAAGSPEAF
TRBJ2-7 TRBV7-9 ASSSPHSRETSYEQY
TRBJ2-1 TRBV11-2 ASSFGTGGPGGNEQF
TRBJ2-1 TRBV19 ASSIDKASWGQF
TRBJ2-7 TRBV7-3 ASSLSGQYSNEQY
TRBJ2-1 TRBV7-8 ASSRDYILRSYNEQF
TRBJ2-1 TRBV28 ASRVGQGTLATPNEQF
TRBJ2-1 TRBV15 ATSREPYDGVNEQF
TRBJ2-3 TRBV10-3 AISESTGRADTQY
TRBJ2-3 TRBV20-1 SAPLGAGGPADTQY
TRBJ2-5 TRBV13 ASSSQSQETQY
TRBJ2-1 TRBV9 ASSVAGTEQF
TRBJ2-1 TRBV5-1 ASSPSGSGFGEQF
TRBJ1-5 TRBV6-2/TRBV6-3 ASSYSIPLSNQPQH
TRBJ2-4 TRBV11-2 ASSPARGAKNIQY
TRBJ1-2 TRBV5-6 ASSGPGYGYT
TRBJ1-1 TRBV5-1 ASSLEGGVGAEAF
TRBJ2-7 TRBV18 ASNVRGHPGLAGGPYEQY
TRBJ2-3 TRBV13 ASSPPTTGGDPYTDTQY
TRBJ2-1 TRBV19 ASSSYVEQF
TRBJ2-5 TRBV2 ASPRDRGQETQY
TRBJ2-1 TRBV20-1 SASRGSRQF
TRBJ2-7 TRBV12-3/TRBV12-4 ASSLRGTLNSYEQY
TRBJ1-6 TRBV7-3 ASSLQPRGNSPLH
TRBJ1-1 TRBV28 ASSLGGGPEAF
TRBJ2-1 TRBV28 ASSTAGVSREQF
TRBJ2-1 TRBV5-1 ASSLGSSGRTNEQF
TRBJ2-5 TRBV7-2 ASSLDPEALLAGGETQY
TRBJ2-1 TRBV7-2 ASSNPVGLAGLNEQF
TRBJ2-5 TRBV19 ASSTVSRETQY
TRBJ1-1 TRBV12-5 ASGAGGTEAF
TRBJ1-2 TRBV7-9 ASSLITGALNYGYT
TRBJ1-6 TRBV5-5 ASSKEGQGYSPLH
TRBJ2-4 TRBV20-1 SARDHGTSGTLNIQY
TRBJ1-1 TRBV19 ASSIGGSRYAF
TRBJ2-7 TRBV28 ASSTRRLAGGLSYEQY
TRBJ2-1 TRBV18 ASSPYSVDEQF
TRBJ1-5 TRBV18 ASSPPGKGQPQH